This T cell receptor beta chain was recorded in a study of blood T cell repertoires in COVID-19. Background on the study: Sites in the United States, Italy and Spain provided acute and convalescent COVID-19 samples. Sources were T cells, B-cell-depleted T cells, or PBMCs; the material itself was cDNA or gDNA.

Authors' analysis steps: Estimated nucleated cell counts came from reference gene primer amplification. Profiled with immunoSEQ multiplex PCR; TCRdb holds only in-frame clones, not every one. The DNA was the basis for D and trimming; V, J and clone size are from that table. The sample has around 140,000 clones; almost 85% are singletons. Germline V gene lookup returns CDR1 LGHDT and CDR2 YNNKEL (reference sequence). CDR3 length: 15 residues. V was clipped by 4 bases and J by 0 bases, with 12 bases between them. This clonotype was obtained from a human donor with acute or convalescent COVID-19. The donor label of this sample is uncertain. Sequencing was performed on peripheral blood. The V and J genes are TRBV3-1 (or the pseudogene TRBV3-2) and TRBJ1-2; tentatively, D is TRBD1 (6 bases). For the CDR3, the DNA is TGTGCCAGCAGCCCCATGGACAGAACTAACTATGGCTACACCTTC. Translation gives CASSPMDRTNYGYTF.